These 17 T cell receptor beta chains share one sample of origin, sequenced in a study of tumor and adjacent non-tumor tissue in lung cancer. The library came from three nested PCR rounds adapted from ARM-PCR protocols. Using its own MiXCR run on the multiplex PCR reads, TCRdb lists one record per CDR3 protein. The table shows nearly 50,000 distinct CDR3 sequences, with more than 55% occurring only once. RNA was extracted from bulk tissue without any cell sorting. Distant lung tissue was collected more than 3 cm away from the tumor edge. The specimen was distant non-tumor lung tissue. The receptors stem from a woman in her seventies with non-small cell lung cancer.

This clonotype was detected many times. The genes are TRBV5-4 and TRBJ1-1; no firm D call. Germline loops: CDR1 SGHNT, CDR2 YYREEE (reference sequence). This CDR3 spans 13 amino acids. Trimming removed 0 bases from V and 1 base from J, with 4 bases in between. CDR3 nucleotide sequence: TGTGCCAGCAGCTTGGAGGAGAACACTGAAGCTTTCTTT. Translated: CASSLEENTEAFF.

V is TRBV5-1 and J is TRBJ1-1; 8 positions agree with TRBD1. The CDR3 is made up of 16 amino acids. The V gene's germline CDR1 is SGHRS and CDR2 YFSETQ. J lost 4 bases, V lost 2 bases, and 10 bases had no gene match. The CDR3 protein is CASSFQDRAGATEAFF. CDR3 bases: TGCGCCAGCAGCTTCCAGGACAGGGCTGGGGCCACTGAAGCTTTCTTT.

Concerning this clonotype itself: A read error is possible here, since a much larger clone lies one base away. This CDR3 reads CASSLAGAYQEIQYF. The CDR3 DNA sequence: TGTGCCAGCAGCTTAGCGGGAGCCTACCAAGAGATCCAGTACTTC. The chain combines TRBV11-3 with TRBJ2-5; TRBD2 might be the D (6 bases). The CDR3 consists of 15 residues. CDR1 is SGHNT, CDR2 YENEEA, per germline.

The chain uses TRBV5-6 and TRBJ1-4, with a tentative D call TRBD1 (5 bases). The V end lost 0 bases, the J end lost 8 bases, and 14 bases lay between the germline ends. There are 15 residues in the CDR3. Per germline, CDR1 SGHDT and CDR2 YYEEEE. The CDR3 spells CASSLVTGGWEKLFF. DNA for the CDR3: TGTGCCAGCAGCTTGGTTACAGGCGGCTGGGAAAAACTGTTTTTT. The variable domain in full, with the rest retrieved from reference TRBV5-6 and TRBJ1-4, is DAGVTQSPTHLIKTRGQQVTLRCSPKSGHDTVSWYQQALGQGPQFIFQYYEEEERQRGNFPDRFSGHQFPNYSSELNVNALLLGDSALYLCASSLVTGGWEKLFFGSGTQLSVL.

The CDR3 region is CSVEGGTAKQETQYF. The CDR3 nucleotides read TGCAGCGTTGAAGGTGGGACAGCGAAACAAGAGACCCAGTACTTC. The J gene is TRBJ2-5, the V gene TRBV29-1; TRBD1 aligns across 7 bases. The length of the CDR3 is 15 residues. Germline V gene sequence: CDR1 SQVTM, CDR2 ANQGSEA. The V segment lost 1 base and the J segment 2 bases; nucleotides outside the gene matches: 7.

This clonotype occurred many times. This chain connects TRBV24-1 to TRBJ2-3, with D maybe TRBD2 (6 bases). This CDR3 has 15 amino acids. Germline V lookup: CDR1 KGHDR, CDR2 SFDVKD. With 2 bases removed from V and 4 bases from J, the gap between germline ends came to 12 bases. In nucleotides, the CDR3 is TGTGCCACCAGTGATTGGACCCGGGAGCCAGATACGCAGTATTTT. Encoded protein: CATSDWTREPDTQYF.

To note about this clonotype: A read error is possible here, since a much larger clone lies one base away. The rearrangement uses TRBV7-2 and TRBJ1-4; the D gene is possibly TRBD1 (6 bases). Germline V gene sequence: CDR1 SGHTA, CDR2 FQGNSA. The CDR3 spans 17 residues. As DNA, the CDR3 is TGTGCCAGCAGCTTAAATGGTGGCGGGACAACTAATGAAAAACTGTTATTT. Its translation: CASSLNGGGTTNEKLLF.

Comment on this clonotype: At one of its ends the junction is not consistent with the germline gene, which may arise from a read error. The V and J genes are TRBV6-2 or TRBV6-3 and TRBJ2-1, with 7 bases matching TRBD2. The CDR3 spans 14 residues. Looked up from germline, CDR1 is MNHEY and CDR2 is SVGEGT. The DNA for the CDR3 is TGTGCCATCAGTTACTCAGGGAGGGGCAAAGAGCAGTTCTTC. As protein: CAISYSGRGKEQFF.

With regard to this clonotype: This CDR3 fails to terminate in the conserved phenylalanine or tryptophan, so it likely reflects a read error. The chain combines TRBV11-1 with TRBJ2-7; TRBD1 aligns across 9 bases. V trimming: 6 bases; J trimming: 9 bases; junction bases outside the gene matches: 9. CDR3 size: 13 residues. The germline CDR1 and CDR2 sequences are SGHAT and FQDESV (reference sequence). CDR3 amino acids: CASRRTGDCGQYL. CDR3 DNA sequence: TGTGCCAGCAGGAGGACAGGGGACTGCGGGCAGTACTTA.

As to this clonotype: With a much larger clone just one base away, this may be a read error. CDR3 DNA: TGTGCCTGCAGCTTGGGCACGGGGATTCAGTACTTC. Protein: CACSLGTGIQYF. The chain employs TRBV5-6 and TRBJ2-4; D may be TRBD2 (5 bases). The germline V gene encodes CDR1 SGHDT and CDR2 YYEEEE. The CDR3 has 12 residues. The complete variable domain, with remaining parts taken from reference TRBV5-6 and TRBJ2-4, reads DAGVTQSPTHLIKTRGQQVTLRCSPKSGHDTVSWYQQALGQGPQFIFQYYEEEERQRGNFPDRFSGHQFPNYSSELNVNALLLGDSALYLCACSLGTGIQYFGAGTRLSVL.

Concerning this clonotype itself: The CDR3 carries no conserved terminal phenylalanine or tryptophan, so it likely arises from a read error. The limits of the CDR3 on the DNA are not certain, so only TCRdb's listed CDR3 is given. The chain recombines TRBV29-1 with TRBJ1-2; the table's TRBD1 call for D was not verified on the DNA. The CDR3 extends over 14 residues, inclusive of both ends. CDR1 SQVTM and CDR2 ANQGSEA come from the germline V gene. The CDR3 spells CSVARLGQGEGYTI.

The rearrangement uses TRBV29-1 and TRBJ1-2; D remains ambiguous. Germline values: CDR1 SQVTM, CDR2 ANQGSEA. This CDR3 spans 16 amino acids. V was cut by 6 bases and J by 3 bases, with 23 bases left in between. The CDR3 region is CSVPGMAWTSYYGYTF. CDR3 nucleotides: TGCAGCGTCCCCGGTATGGCATGGACGAGTTACTATGGCTACACCTTC.

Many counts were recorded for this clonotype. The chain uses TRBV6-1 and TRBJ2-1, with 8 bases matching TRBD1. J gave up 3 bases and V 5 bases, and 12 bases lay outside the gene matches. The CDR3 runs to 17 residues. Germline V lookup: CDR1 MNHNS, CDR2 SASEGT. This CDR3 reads CASSFRTGRMDYNEQFF. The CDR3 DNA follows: TGTGCCAGCAGTTTCCGGACAGGGCGGATGGACTACAATGAGCAGTTCTTC.

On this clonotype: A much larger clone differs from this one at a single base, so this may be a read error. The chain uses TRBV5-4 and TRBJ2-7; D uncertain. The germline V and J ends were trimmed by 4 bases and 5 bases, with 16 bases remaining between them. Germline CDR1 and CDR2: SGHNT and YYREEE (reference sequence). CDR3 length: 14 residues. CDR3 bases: TGTGCCAGCAGCATGCCTGCTAGTTTCGACGAGCAGTACTTC. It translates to CASSMPASFDEQYF.

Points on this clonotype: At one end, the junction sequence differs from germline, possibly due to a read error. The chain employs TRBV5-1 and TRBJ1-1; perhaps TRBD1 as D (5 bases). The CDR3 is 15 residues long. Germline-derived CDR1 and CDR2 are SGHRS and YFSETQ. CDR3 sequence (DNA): TGCGCCAGTAGCTTGGTGGGGGGAGGAGGCACTGAAGCTTTCTTT. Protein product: CASSLVGGGGTEAFF.

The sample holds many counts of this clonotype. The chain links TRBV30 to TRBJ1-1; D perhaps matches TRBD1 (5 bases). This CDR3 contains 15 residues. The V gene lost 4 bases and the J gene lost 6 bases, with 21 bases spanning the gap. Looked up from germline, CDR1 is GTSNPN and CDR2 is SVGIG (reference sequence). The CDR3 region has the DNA TGTGCCTGGACCCACCCGCAGGGCGGGCGCGCTGAAGCTTTCTTT. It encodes CAWTHPQGGRAEAFF.

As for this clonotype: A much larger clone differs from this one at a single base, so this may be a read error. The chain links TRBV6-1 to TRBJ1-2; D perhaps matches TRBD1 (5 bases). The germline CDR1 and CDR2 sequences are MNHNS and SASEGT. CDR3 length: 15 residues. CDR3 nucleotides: TGTGCCAGCAAGGAGGGGATAGGGTTGGACTATGGCCACACCTTC. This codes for CASKEGIGLDYGHTF.